This is a list of T cell receptor beta chains from one sample in a study of T cells in Graves' hyperthyroidism and ophthalmopathy. TCRdb used MiXCR to reprocess the multiplex PCR reads, holding one entry per CDR3 protein. The sample consists of 600,000 to 900,000 distinct CDR3 sequences, roughly 17% of them appearing once. The sequenced sample consisted of blood. These TCRs come from a man aged 18 to 30 with Graves' hyperthyroidism. Both conserved end residues are part of each CDR3. A D gene is named only where the DNA matches it firmly. Part of the rows lack a size; the others show once, few, many or a class for expanded clones.

>TRBV3-1|-|TRBJ2-4|-|13
TGTGCCAGCAGCCAAGCAGGGGAGAACATTCAGTACTTC
CASSQAGENIQYF
>TRBV25-1|TRBD2|TRBJ2-1|few|17
TGTGCCAGCAGTGATACTAGCGGGAGGTTTCAAGGCAATGAGCAGTTCTTC
CASSDTSGRFQGNEQFF
>TRBV19|-|TRBJ2-2|many|15
TGTGCCAGTAGTATGACGCAGGCGAACACCGGGGAGCTGTTTTTT
CASSMTQANTGELFF
>TRBV28|-|TRBJ2-7|many|15
TGTGCCAGCAGTTCGACCCAGGGGAGCCTCGGCGAGCAGTACTTC
CASSSTQGSLGEQYF
>TRBV18|-|TRBJ2-7|many|15
TGTGCCAGCTCACCAAATCGTAGGAGGGTCGACGAGCAGTACTTC
CASSPNRRRVDEQYF
>TRBV6-1|-|TRBJ1-1|many|17
TGTGCCAGCAGTGAAAGGTACGGGGGTGAGGCTGGCACTGAAGCTTTCTTT
CASSERYGGEAGTEAFF
>TRBV19|-|TRBJ2-4|-|13
TGTGCCAGTAGTATAGATGTTAAAAACATTCAGTACTTC
CASSIDVKNIQYF
>TRBV6-5|-|TRBJ1-5|-|12
TGTGCCAGCAGTTACCCCAGGGAGGACCAGCATTTT
CASSYPREDQHF
>TRBV10-3|-|TRBJ1-1|few|11
TGTGCCATCAGTGACCTCACTGAAGCTTTCTTT
CAISDLTEAFF
>TRBV9|-|TRBJ2-3|-|14
TGTGCCAGCAGCCGATCCGCCTCCACAGATACGCAGTATTTT
CASSRSASTDTQYF
>TRBV28|-|TRBJ2-7|many|14
TGTGCCAGCAGTTTGTACGGGAGTCTCTACGAGCAGTACTTC
CASSLYGSLYEQYF
>TRBV11-2|-|TRBJ1-1|many|15
TGTGCCAGCAGCTCCCCAGGGTTACGGAACACTGAAGCTTTCTTT
CASSSPGLRNTEAFF
>TRBV7-9|-|TRBJ2-2|-|17
TGTGCCAGCAGCAATAGGTTAGACCAGGCATTTACCGGGGAGCTGTTTTTT
CASSNRLDQAFTGELFF
>TRBV19|TRBD1|TRBJ1-5|few|13
TGTGCCGGGGGGGGACAGGGCAATCAGCCCCAGCATTTT
CAGGGQGNQPQHF
>TRBV18|-|TRBJ2-7|many|15
TGTGCCAGCTCACCACCATCCCTAGGGGGGTACGAGCAGTACTTC
CASSPPSLGGYEQYF
>TRBV4-1|-|TRBJ1-4|-|18
TGCGCCAGCAGCCAAAACTACAGAGTGGGTGCAACTAATGAAAAACTGTTTTTT
CASSQNYRVGATNEKLFF